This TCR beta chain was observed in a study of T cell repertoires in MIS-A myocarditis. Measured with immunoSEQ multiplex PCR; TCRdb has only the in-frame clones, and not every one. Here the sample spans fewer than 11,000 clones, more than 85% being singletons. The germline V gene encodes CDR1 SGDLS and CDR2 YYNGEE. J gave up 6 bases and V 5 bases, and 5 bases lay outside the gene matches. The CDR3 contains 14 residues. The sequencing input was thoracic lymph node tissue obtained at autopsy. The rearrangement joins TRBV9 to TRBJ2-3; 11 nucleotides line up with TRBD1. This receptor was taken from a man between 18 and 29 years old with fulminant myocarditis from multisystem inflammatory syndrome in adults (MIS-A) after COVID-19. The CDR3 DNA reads TGTGCCAGCAGTGGGACAGGGGGTATGGATACGCAGTATTTT. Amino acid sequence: CASSGTGGMDTQYF.